This T cell receptor (beta chain) was documented in a study of T cell responses to AZD1222 COVID-19 vaccine (dated by TCRdb to the early 2020s). Background on the whole study: TCR sequencing covered 230 to 250 trial participants: 200 to 210 given two doses of AZD1222 and approximately 26 given two doses of MenACWY control vaccine. Trial participants were enrolled by age into subgroups of 18-55, 56-69 and 70-plus years, and 148, 28 and 57 TCR-sequenced participants, respectively, were included in these subgroups.

The trim is 3 bases for V and 2 bases for J, with a gap of 12 bases between the germline ends. The CDR3 starts with the cysteine, ends with the phenylalanine, and has 14 residues. Left in the record is the CDR3 DNA by itself, 42 bases read in frame from the first base. CDR1 and CDR2 are read off the germline V gene as SGHRS and YFSETQ. Beyond this particular receptor, the publication reports: The 56-69-year group was small, and its depth increase did not reach significance, likely because of low power. Epitopes outside the regions mutated in the B.1.351 and B.1.1.7 variants were reportedly recognized by nearly half of the unique spike-specific TCRs. Participants were mostly white British and included more females than males, and it was suggested by the authors that clonal diversity may have been underestimated. Only 5 to 7 AZD1222 recipients were SARS-CoV-2 seropositive at baseline, limiting conclusions about previously exposed vaccinees. Spike-specific TCR breadth and depth rose significantly after two AZD1222 doses compared with day 0 and with MenACWY recipients. The whole spike protein was spanned by vaccine-associated CD4 TCRs, and dominant responses were seen in regions 160-218 and 743-854. Because no samples from the day 14 peak response were available, repertoires could be characterized only after the peak T cell response.

This clone showed up just once. Its antigen specificity is not known. One base away there is no much larger clone; base qualities are not given. The time point tag for this specimen amounts to: about 28 days (+/-7) after the second vaccine dose. AZD1222 recipients given second doses at about 4 weeks or at about 12 weeks were pooled, since spike-specific TCR depth and breadth were not found to differ between the two schedules. Samples from vaccinated people were obtained from the UK trials COV001 and COV002, which included a single-blind randomized controlled phase 2/3 trial of AZD1222 (ChAdOx1 nCoV-19) in healthy adults. For TCRbeta chain sequencing, PBMC samples were collected from trial participants at day 0 and at day 28 after the second dose. The CDR3 regions of human TCRbeta chains were subjected to immunosequencing. The authors' analysis ran thus. TCRs in the repertoires were compared against a reference library of SARS-CoV-2-specific TCRs that had been generated with the MIRA antigen-specificity platform. Breadth was defined as the fraction of unique TCRs that were SARS-CoV-2-associated. Depth was defined as the fraction of total T cells that were SARS-CoV-2-associated. Each spike-specific TCR was assigned to its reactive spike region and to a CD4 or CD8 class using the MIRA data. Log10-transformed breadth and depth values were compared by one-way ANOVA with Sidak's multiple comparisons tests. In TCRdb, the immuneACCESS table is reduced to in-frame sequences with V and J assigned. These tables do not hold every clone; where another copy was compared, an unresolved V gene accounts for under half, and the others remain unexplained. That table is the source of V, J and clone size, and D and trimming were worked out from the DNA. Present in this sample are 100,000 to 150,000 clones, approximately 90% of which were seen just once. The top ten clonotypes cover about 7.4% of the sample.

The chain was built from TRBV5-1 and TRBJ2-7; the D segment might be TRBD1 or TRBD2, since each matches 6 bases. Specimen: peripheral blood, collected 28 days after the second AZD1222 dose. The source is an adult who received the AZD1222 COVID-19 vaccine. The CDR3 reads as follows: CASSYTGRTYEQYF. Here is the DNA: TGCGCCAGCAGCTATACAGGGAGGACCTACGAGCAGTACTTC.